Given below is one T cell receptor beta chain in context. Its antigen is not identified. This record belongs to a study of T cell responses to AZD1222 COVID-19 vaccine. Whole-study results and caveats: Spike-specific TCR breadth and depth rose after two AZD1222 doses. Clonal diversity was possibly underestimated, and the donors were mostly white British, with more females. Scientists sampled the repertoires only once the peak T cell response had passed.

Here immunoSEQ multiplex PCR was the method, and the copy in TCRdb shows in-frame clones only, minus some. The data show roughly 150,000 clones, with over 90% seen just once and around 1.5% held by the top ten. There are 12 residues in the CDR3. CDR1 is MGHRA, CDR2 YSYEKL, per germline. V dropped 1 base and J dropped 4 bases, with 2 bases sitting between them. This TCR derives from an adult who received the AZD1222 COVID-19 vaccine. This sequence joins TRBV4-1 and TRBJ1-3; D is ambiguous. The source material was peripheral blood, sampled 28 days after the second AZD1222 dose. CDR3 region: CASSQAGNTIYF. Written as DNA, the CDR3 is TGCGCCAGCAGCCAAGCAGGAAACACCATATATTTT.